This TCR beta chain was sequenced in a study of response to subunit inactivated influenza vaccine. Study-wide findings and caveats: Authors suggested seasonal influenza vaccinations each recruit few new T cells.

The CDR3 sequence runs 9 residues, both termini included. Germline lookup yields CDR1 SQVTM and CDR2 ANQGSEA. This clonotype was observed a few times. The target antigen is unknown. Here the CDR3 omits its conserved ending phenylalanine or tryptophan, so a read error is the likely source. The DNA is omitted, as the CDR3 cannot be located on it reliably, and the CDR3 follows TCRdb's listing. TCRdb re-analysed the RT-PCR reads in MiXCR, keeping a single row per CDR3 protein. Among 500,000 to 550,000 distinct CDR3 sequences, approximately 7.7% were seen once, and the ten largest hold under 15%. This specimen consisted of PBMCs from blood, obtained approximately 25 months after vaccination. The clonotype comes from a man aged 50 to 69 who received an inactivated influenza vaccine. V and J are TRBV29-1 and TRBJ2-7; TRBD1, the D gene given by the table, was not confirmed from the DNA. The CDR3 spells CSVAGPLSS.